Below are 5 T cell receptor beta chains sequenced from a single sample in a study of breast tumors, draining lymph nodes, adjacent tissues. TCRdb itself ran the multiplex PCR reads through MiXCR, one entry per CDR3 protein. Of 150,000 to 200,000 distinct CDR3 sequences detected, roughly 30% appear once; the ten largest clones hold about 3.9%. The lymph nodes were axillary draining lymph nodes from breast cancer patients. Source material: axillary lymph node tissue. The receptors were gathered from a female donor with breast cancer. Some clones in this sample may be carry-over from other donors' samples.

The rearrangement links TRBV6-2 or TRBV6-3 to TRBJ1-5; the D is unclear. Germline CDR1 and CDR2: MNHEY and SVGEGT. The V end was cut by 2 bases, the J end by 0 bases, with 5 bases between. This CDR3 comprises 14 residues. The CDR3 region has the DNA TGTGCCAGCAGTTACACGTTTAGCAATCAGCCCCAGCATTTT. Protein product: CASSYTFSNQPQHF.

The gene calls are TRBV3-1 and TRBJ2-1; tentatively, D is TRBD1 (5 bases). The CDR3 is made up of 13 amino acids. Trimming removed 4 bases at V and 9 bases at J, with 13 bases between. The V gene's germline CDR1 is LGHDT and CDR2 YNNKEL (reference sequence). DNA of the CDR3: TGTGCCAGCAGCCTGCAGGGTAATGGTGAGCAGTTCTTC. It yields the protein CASSLQGNGEQFF.

Of note for this clonotype: A read error may explain this, as a much larger clone is one base away. The chain has TRBV6-5 and TRBJ1-4; no clear D gene. CDR3 length: 16 residues. Germline CDR1 is MNHEY and CDR2 is SVGAGI. For the CDR3, the DNA is TGTGCCAGCAGTTACGGGCGGCGGCAGATTAATGAAAAACTGGTTTTT. Translated: CASSYGRRQINEKLVF.

This clonotype was seen repeatedly, ten times or more. The V and J genes are TRBV7-8 and TRBJ2-3, with 9 positions matching TRBD2. After removal of 2 bases from V and 2 bases from J, the junction contained 2 bases not matched to a gene. This CDR3 has 15 amino acids. From germline, CDR1 is SGHVS and CDR2 FQNEAQ. Written as DNA, the CDR3 is TGTGCCAGCAGCTTACTAGCGGGGATCACAGATACGCAGTATTTT. Protein product: CASSLLAGITDTQYF.

About this clonotype itself: A much larger clone differs by one base, so this may be a read error. The CDR3 ends on some other residue instead of the conserved phenylalanine or tryptophan, so this is likely a read error. The chain uses TRBV12-3 or TRBV12-4 and TRBJ2-2; D perhaps matches TRBD2 (5 bases). CDR3 length: 15 amino acids. V gave up 2 bases and J gave up 1 base, with 8 bases separating them. DNA for the CDR3: TGTGCCAGCAGTTTATCGCGGGTGAACACCGGGGAGCTGTTTGTT. Translation gives CASSLSRVNTGELFV.